This TCR beta chain stems from a study of T cell repertoires in cytomegalovirus infection. Study at large: Well-studied HLA-B-restricted epitopes and recently identified HLA-C-restricted epitopes of CMV were both used in the study. An indication of both CMV infection and matching HLA type came from public TCR beta signatures.

One entry per CDR3 protein results from TCRdb running MiXCR on the reads. The repertoire holds 35,000 or so distinct CDR3 sequences, with about 54% as singletons. CDR1 and CDR2 (germline): KGHSH, LQKENI. This CDR3 has 17 residues. V shed 4 bases and J 3 bases; nucleotides not matched to a gene: 8. Note on this clonotype: No antigen is known for it.

Study-wide points: Predominance within the ex vivo response was attributable to HLA-C-restricted CMV-specific TCR beta clonotypes. Summed frequency of public TCR beta families distinguished CMV carriers with the relevant HLA.

The material was CD8+ T cells from cultured PBMCs, obtained from culture after CMV antigen stimulation. The chain couples TRBV18 to TRBJ2-6; the match to TRBD2 covers 8 bases. The sequence was obtained from a human donor in good health (CMV status not recorded). Some clones in this sample may be carry-over from other donors' samples. This chain's CDR3 is CASSRIAGSGGANVLTF. As DNA, the CDR3 is TGTGCCAGCTCACGGATAGCGGGGAGCGGTGGGGCCAACGTCCTGACTTTC.